A single T cell receptor beta chain is shown here with its context. This sample is drawn from a study of blood T cell repertoires in COVID-19. In the study overall: The samples span acute and convalescent COVID-19 from the United States, Italy and Spain. PBMCs, B-cell-depleted T cells, or T cells provided the cDNA or gDNA that made up the material.

The J segment lost 0 bases and the V segment lost 0 bases, leaving 7 bases of the junction unmatched. This CDR3 contains 17 residues. Germline-derived CDR1 and CDR2 are MNHNS and SASEGT. As processed by the authors: How many nucleated cells were present was estimated from reference gene primer amplification. TCRdb keeps only in-frame clones here, not all; method: immunoSEQ multiplex PCR. D and trimming come from the DNA, and the V and J calls and clone size come from that table. The sample includes more than 85,000 clones, approximately 90% of them seen just once. The V and J genes are TRBV6-1 and TRBJ2-7, with 8 bases identical to TRBD1. This sequence originates from a human donor in a cohort sampled during active COVID-19. The sequenced sample was peripheral blood. This chain's CDR3 is CASSEAGGQVHSYEQYF. The CDR3 DNA reads TGTGCCAGCAGTGAAGCGGGGGGACAGGTCCACTCCTACGAGCAGTACTTC.